Below, 10 T cell receptor beta chains from the same sample are listed, as sequenced in a study of T-cell memory formation after mild COVID-19. MiXCR, run by TCRdb on the 5' RACE reads, gives a single entry per CDR3 protein. The sample comprises 130,000 to 150,000 distinct CDR3 sequences, approximately 21% of which are singletons, and approximately 2% rests with the top ten. Input material: PBMCs or a T cell subset sorted from them (not recorded which). These receptors came from an adult woman who had mild COVID-19 (a few samples of this study predate the infection). Cell type and time point are not known.

Only a few counts were recorded for this clonotype. V usage is TRBV10-3 and J usage is TRBJ1-1; 11 bases fit TRBD1. Germline-derived CDR1 and CDR2 are ENHRY and SYGVKD. The CDR3 length is 13 residues. V was pared by 3 bases and J by 10 bases, with 4 bases of the junction left unmatched. For the CDR3, the DNA is TGTGCCATCAGTGAAGGGACAGGGGGGCGAGCTTTCTTT. This codes for CAISEGTGGRAFF.

The CDR3 region has the DNA TGTGCCAGCAGAGAGGGATTCAGGGATACGCAGTATTTT. This codes for CASREGFRDTQYF. The chain joins TRBV7-2 to TRBJ2-3, with a tentative D call TRBD2 (5 bases). The CDR3 length is 13 residues. Germline-derived CDR1 and CDR2 are SGHTA and FQGNSA. V dropped 6 bases and J dropped 6 bases, with 13 bases sitting between them. Combining the CDR3 with reference TRBV7-2 and TRBJ2-3 gives the whole variable domain GAGVSQSPSNKVTEKGKDVELRCDPISGHTALYWYRQSLGQGLEFLIYFQGNSAPDKSGLPSDRFSAERTGGSVSTLTIQRTQQEDSAVYLCASREGFRDTQYFGPGTRLTVL.

The CDR3 nucleotides are TGTGCCAGCAGCTTAGTTAACGGCTTCACCGGGGAGCTGTTTTTT. This encodes CASSLVNGFTGELFF. The chain links TRBV7-2 to TRBJ2-2; no firm D call. Trimming pared 1 base from V and 4 bases from J, leaving 10 bases between. This CDR3 has 15 amino acids. In germline, CDR1 is SGHTA, CDR2 FQGNSA.

This chain joins TRBV12-3 or TRBV12-4 and TRBJ2-2; possibly TRBD1 or TRBD2 for D (5 bases each). Trimming took 2 bases from V and 14 from J, leaving 18 bases between them. There are 14 residues in the CDR3. The CDR3: CASSLTGESGSLFF. The CDR3 DNA reads TGTGCCAGCAGTTTAACCGGGGAATCAGGGAGTCTGTTTTTT.

The table lists this clonotype with a few counts. The chain uses TRBV29-1 and TRBJ1-4; 7 nucleotides match TRBD1. Losses at the gene ends were 4 bases for V and 0 bases for J; bases not matched to a gene: 5. Germline V gene lookup returns CDR1 SQVTM and CDR2 ANQGSEA. The CDR3 contains 15 residues. CDR3 DNA: TGCAGCGTTGGGGACAGCCAAGCAACTAATGAAAAACTGTTTTTT. Translation gives CSVGDSQATNEKLFF. The whole variable domain, filled in from reference TRBV29-1 and TRBJ1-4, reads SAVISQKPSRDICQRGTSLTIQCQVDSQVTMMFWYRQQPGQSLTLIATANQGSEATYESGFVIDKFPISRPNLTFSTLTVSNMSPEDSSIYLCSVGDSQATNEKLFFGSGTQLSVL.

The J gene is TRBJ2-3, the V gene TRBV10-3; 9 bases align to TRBD1. Per germline, CDR1 ENHRY and CDR2 SYGVKD. The CDR3 is 14 amino acids. V lost 6 bases to trimming and J lost 4 bases; unmatched junction nucleotides: 5. CDR3 sequence: CAIRDTGGADTQYF. In DNA form, the CDR3 reads TGTGCCATCAGGGACACAGGGGGCGCAGATACGCAGTATTTT.

This clonotype was found a few times. The chain carries TRBV7-9 and TRBJ2-1, with TRBD1 matching over 10 bases. Germline CDR1 SEHNR, CDR2 FQNEAQ (reference sequence). The length of the CDR3 is 16 residues. V shed 2 bases and J 7 bases; nucleotides not matched to a gene: 8. CDR3 protein: CASSLTGTGDLNEQFF. The CDR3 coding sequence is TGTGCCAGCAGCTTAACCGGGACAGGGGATTTGAATGAGCAGTTCTTC.

The rearrangement joins TRBV29-1 to TRBJ1-1; 10 nucleotides line up with TRBD1. V dropped 7 bases and J dropped 6; count of bases not matched to a gene: 2. In germline, CDR1 is SQVTM, CDR2 ANQGSEA. The CDR3 consists of 11 residues. The DNA of the CDR3 is TGCAGCGCGGACAGGGGGGCTGAAGCTTTCTTT. It yields the protein CSADRGAEAFF.

The chain carries TRBV3-1 and TRBJ2-5; unclear D gene. Germline assignment: CDR1 LGHDT and CDR2 YNNKEL (reference sequence). This CDR3 spans 13 amino acids. Trimming took 1 base from V and 12 from J, leaving 15 bases between them. As DNA, the CDR3 is TGTGCCAGCAGCCAAGCCCCATGGACCTCCGAGTACTTC. This sequence encodes CASSQAPWTSEYF.

V and J are TRBV6-2 or TRBV6-3 and TRBJ2-4, with 8 bases that match TRBD2. CDR3 length equals 18 residues. V gave up 8 bases and J gave up 8 bases; unmatched junction bases: 23. The germline V gene has CDR1 MNHEY and CDR2 SVGEGT. This chain's CDR3 is CASGSRKGGERESDIQYF. CDR3 DNA: TGTGCCAGCGGATCTCGAAAGGGGGGCGAGCGGGAGTCTGACATTCAGTACTTC.